A selection of T cell receptor beta chains follows, all from one sample in a study of PD-1 blockade in classical Hodgkin lymphoma. The data were produced by immunoSEQ multiplex PCR, yet TCRdb's version contains in-frame clones alone and is incomplete. The table has roughly 13,000 clones, more than 85% seen once. This material consisted of peripheral blood mononuclear cells (PBMCs), taken at baseline. These receptors were collected from a human donor with classical Hodgkin lymphoma. CDR3s include the opening cysteine and the closing phenylalanine or tryptophan. Fields, in order: D gene, clone size, J gene, V gene, CDR3 length, CDR3 DNA, CDR3 protein. The D gene is left open where the match is weak. The size entry is marked missing in some rows and otherwise reads once, few, many or a size class.

-,-,TRBJ2-5,TRBV28,14,TGTGCCAGCACTCCTAGGGGGGCCCGAGAGACCCAGTACTTC,CASTPRGARETQYF
-,-,TRBJ1-2,TRBV5-1,13,TGCGCCAGCAGCTTGGTGGGTAACTATGGCTACACCTTC,CASSLVGNYGYTF
-,-,TRBJ1-1,TRBV5-1,15,TGCGCCAGCAGCTCGACAGGACGGGTTGACACTGAAGCTTTCTTT,CASSSTGRVDTEAFF
-,once,TRBJ2-7,TRBV6-5,12,TGTGCCAGCAGTTACCCAGGGAACGAGCAGTACTTC,CASSYPGNEQYF
TRBD1,-,TRBJ2-5,TRBV5-1,15,TGCGCCAGCAGCTTGGCCGGGCAGGGGGCACAGACCCAGTACTTC,CASSLAGQGAQTQYF
TRBD1,-,TRBJ1-2,TRBV5-1,15,TGCGCCAGCAGCTTGGGACAGGGGGCGCGGGATGGCTACACCTTC,CASSLGQGARDGYTF
-,-,TRBJ2-5,TRBV13,14,TGTGCCAGCAGCTTGAGGGGTCGGCAAGAGACCCAGTACTTC,CASSLRGRQETQYF
-,once,TRBJ2-3,TRBV5-1,14,TGCGCCAGCAGCTTGACGACGGCCTCAGATACGCAGTATTTT,CASSLTTASDTQYF
-,-,TRBJ2-3,TRBV6-1,10,TGTGCCAGCAAGCTCTATACGCAGTATTTT,CASKLYTQYF
-,-,TRBJ1-3,TRBV28,11,TGTGCCAGCAGTCTAAGAAACACCATATATTTT,CASSLRNTIYF
-,few,TRBJ2-5,TRBV18,12,TGTGCCAGCTCACTCGGCGAGGAGACCCAGTACTTC,CASSLGEETQYF
-,-,TRBJ1-1,TRBV30,11,TGTGCCTCTACCCCTCAGGCCGCGGCTTTCTTT,CASTPQAAAFF
-,-,TRBJ1-3,TRBV7-9,14,TGTGCCAGCAGCCGACTGGGGGACGGAAACACCATATATTTT,CASSRLGDGNTIYF
-,-,TRBJ1-1,TRBV29-1,12,TGCAGCGTTGAGGGTATGAACACTGAAGCTTTCTTT,CSVEGMNTEAFF
-,-,TRBJ2-6,TRBV11-2,16,TGTGCCAGCAGGGCAGCCGGCGGATCTGGGGCCAACGTCCTGACTTTC,CASRAAGGSGANVLTF
TRBD1,-,TRBJ1-5,TRBV5-5,17,TGTGCCAGCAGCTCTCCGGGACAGGGGGTCGGCAATCAGCCCCAGCATTTT,CASSSPGQGVGNQPQHF
TRBD1,-,TRBJ1-1,TRBV5-1,14,TGCGCCAGCAGCTCACAGGGGAGGAACACTGAAGCTTTCTTT,CASSSQGRNTEAFF
TRBD2,-,TRBJ2-5,TRBV5-1,15,TGCGCCAGCACCTCCACCCGGGGGGGGAGAGAGACCCAGTACTTC,CASTSTRGGRETQYF
-,-,TRBJ2-3,TRBV19,13,TGTGCCAGTAGTATGACGGGCACAGATACGCAGTATTTT,CASSMTGTDTQYF
-,-,TRBJ2-1,TRBV6-1,13,TGTGCCAGCAGTGAAGAGAGGGATCGGGAGCAGTTCTTC,CASSEERDREQFF
-,-,TRBJ2-7,TRBV6-9,16,TGTGCCAGCACCCCTTGCGTGCACCAGCAGACCTACGAGCAGTACTTC,CASTPCVHQQTYEQYF
-,-,TRBJ2-1,TRBV11-2,11,TGTGCCAGCAGCTGGGATTATGAGCAGTTCTTC,CASSWDYEQFF
TRBD2,-,TRBJ2-5,TRBV5-1,15,TGCGCCAGCAGACTAAGCGGGGACTCCCAAGAGACCCAGTACTTC,CASRLSGDSQETQYF
TRBD1,few,TRBJ2-7,TRBV18,13,TGTGCCAGCTCGCGGACAGGGAACTACGAGCAGTACTTC,CASSRTGNYEQYF
-,-,TRBJ2-2,TRBV27,15,TGTGCCAGCAAAACGGCGGGGGCCAACACCGGGGAGCTGTTTTTT,CASKTAGANTGELFF
TRBD1,once,TRBJ2-4,TRBV30,14,TGTGCCTGCCCCGCCCGGGGACAGGGAAACATTCAGTACTTC,CACPARGQGNIQYF
TRBD2,-,TRBJ2-5,TRBV7-2,15,TGTGCCAGCAAGGAGGGTAGCGGGGGACAAGAGACCCAGTACTTC,CASKEGSGGQETQYF
TRBD2,-,TRBJ2-3,TRBV6-5,15,TGTGCCAGCAAAAACTACGGGGGGGGCTCAGATACGCAGTATTTT,CASKNYGGGSDTQYF
-,-,TRBJ1-1,TRBV19,14,TGTGCCAGTAGTATTTGGGTAGGGACCGATGAAGCTTTCTTT,CASSIWVGTDEAFF
-,-,TRBJ2-3,TRBV11-3,15,TGTGCCAGCAGCTTAGGTCCAGGGGAGAAAGATACGCAGTATTTT,CASSLGPGEKDTQYF
-,-,TRBJ1-1,TRBV5-1,15,TGCGCCAGCAGCGGCCGCGGGGCAGTGAACACTGAAGCTTTCTTT,CASSGRGAVNTEAFF
-,few,TRBJ2-5,TRBV5-1,15,TGCGCCAGCAGCTTGGTTGGTCAGGGGGGGGAGACCCAGTACTTC,CASSLVGQGGETQYF
TRBD2,few,TRBJ2-7,TRBV5-1,16,TGCGCCAGCAGCGAAGGGAGTAGCGGGGTCCTTCCCGAGCAGTACTTC,CASSEGSSGVLPEQYF
-,-,TRBJ1-2,TRBV7-2,16,TGTGCCAGCAGTGATCATGGGACACACGCTAACTATGGCTACACCTTC,CASSDHGTHANYGYTF
TRBD1,-,TRBJ2-2,TRBV28,15,TGTGCCAGCAGTTCACAGGGGAAATCGACTGGGGAGCTGTTTTTT,CASSSQGKSTGELFF
TRBD2,-,TRBJ2-2,TRBV27,17,TGCGCCAGCAGCCGGACTAGCGGCGCATCGAACACCGGGGAGCTGTTTTTT,CASSRTSGASNTGELFF
-,-,TRBJ1-3,TRBV5-6,15,TGTGCCAGCAGCTTGGTAGTACCGAGTGGAAACACCATATATTTT,CASSLVVPSGNTIYF
TRBD1,-,TRBJ1-2,TRBV10-3,13,TGTGCCATCACTACGACAGGGGACTCTGGCTACACCTTC,CAITTTGDSGYTF
-,-,TRBJ2-2,TRBV4-1,13,TGCGCCACTGGCGGGGAAAACACCGGGGAGCTGTTTTTT,CATGGENTGELFF
-,-,TRBJ2-5,TRBV27,14,TGTGCCACCCAAGGCGTGCCGACCGGTGGAACCCAGTACTTC,CATQGVPTGGTQYF
-,-,TRBJ2-7,TRBV28,9,TGTGCCAGCAGTTATCCCGGATCCTTC,CASSYPGSF
TRBD2,-,TRBJ2-3,TRBV5-1,16,TGCGCCAGCAGCTTGGGAGCGGGGGGTTACACAGATACGCAGTATTTT,CASSLGAGGYTDTQYF
-,-,TRBJ1-2,TRBV7-9,12,TGTGCCAGCAGCTTAGACTTCTATGGCTACACCTTC,CASSLDFYGYTF
-,-,TRBJ2-1,TRBV19,14,TGTGCCAGTAGTAGAAGGGGGACCTACAATGAGCAGTTCTTC,CASSRRGTYNEQFF
TRBD2,-,TRBJ2-1,TRBV10-2,14,TGCGCCAGCAGCACTAGCGCGGGCTACAATGAGCAGTTCTTC,CASSTSAGYNEQFF
-,-,TRBJ1-1,TRBV6-5,16,TGTGCCAGCAGTTTTCGAAGACGGGAGCCCTATTTGGCGGCTTTCTTT,CASSFRRREPYLAAFF
TRBD2,-,TRBJ2-7,TRBV7-2,14,TGTGCCAGCAGCCAGACTAGCGGGGTATACGAGCAGTACTTC,CASSQTSGVYEQYF
TRBD1,-,TRBJ1-1,TRBV7-8,13,TGTGCCAGCAGCGTCCGGGACAGACTAGAAGCTTTCTTT,CASSVRDRLEAFF
TRBD1,once,TRBJ1-1,TRBV10-3,16,TGTGCCATCAGTGGGGACAGGAATGATATGAACACTGAAGCTTTCTTT,CAISGDRNDMNTEAFF
-,once,TRBJ2-1,TRBV7-9,13,TGTGCCAGCAGCTTTAGGGTGGCGCCCCCGCCATTCTTC,CASSFRVAPPPFF
-,-,TRBJ1-2,TRBV30,12,TGTGCCTGGATCCCCGCGGGGGCTGACTACACCTTC,CAWIPAGADYTF
-,-,TRBJ1-4,TRBV15,15,TGTGCCACCAGCAGAGATAGGGGAACTAATGAAAAACTGTTTTTT,CATSRDRGTNEKLFF
-,-,TRBJ1-1,TRBV18,14,TGTGCCAGCTCACCCGGACAGTTGAACACTGAAGCTTTCTTT,CASSPGQLNTEAFF
-,-,TRBJ1-6,TRBV18,14,TGTGCCAGCTCACCAGGGCCCTATAATTCACCCCTCCACTTT,CASSPGPYNSPLHF
TRBD2,-,TRBJ2-1,TRBV4-1,16,TGCGCCAGCAGCCTCACTAGCGGGGGGGCCTACAATGAGCAGTTCTTC,CASSLTSGGAYNEQFF
-,-,TRBJ2-5,TRBV5-1,14,TGCGCCAGCAGCTTGGCGGGGGCGGCAGAGACCCAGTACTTC,CASSLAGAAETQYF
TRBD2,-,TRBJ2-5,TRBV4-2,16,TGTGCCAGCAGCCAAGGAAGCGGGGGGTGGGAAGAGACCCAGTACTTC,CASSQGSGGWEETQYF
-,-,TRBJ1-1,TRBV7-6,13,TGTGCCAGCAGCTCCCACGAGGGCACTGAAGCTTTCTTT,CASSSHEGTEAFF
-,-,TRBJ1-6,TRBV27,14,TGTGCCAGCAGTTTCAGGCAGTATAATTCACCCCTCCACTTT,CASSFRQYNSPLHF
TRBD2,-,TRBJ2-3,TRBV7-9,14,TGTGCCACCAGGACTAGCGGGGGTGTAGATACGCAGTATTTT,CATRTSGGVDTQYF